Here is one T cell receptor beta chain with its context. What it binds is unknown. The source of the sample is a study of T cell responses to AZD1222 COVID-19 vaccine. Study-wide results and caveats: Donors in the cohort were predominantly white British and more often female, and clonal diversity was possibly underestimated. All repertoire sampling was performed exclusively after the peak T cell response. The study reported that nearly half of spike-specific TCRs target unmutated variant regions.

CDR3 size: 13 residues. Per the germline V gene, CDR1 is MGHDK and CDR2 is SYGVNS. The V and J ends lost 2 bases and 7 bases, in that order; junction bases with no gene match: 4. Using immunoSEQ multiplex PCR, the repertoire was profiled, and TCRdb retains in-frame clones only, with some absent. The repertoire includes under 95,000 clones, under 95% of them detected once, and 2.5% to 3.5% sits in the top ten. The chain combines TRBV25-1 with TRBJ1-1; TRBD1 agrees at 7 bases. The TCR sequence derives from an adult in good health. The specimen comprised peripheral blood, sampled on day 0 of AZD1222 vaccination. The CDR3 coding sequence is TGTGCCAGCAGTGAAGCGGGACAGAATGAAGCTTTCTTT. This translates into CASSEAGQNEAFF.